A single sample gave rise to the 6 T cell receptor beta chains below, sequenced in a study of Tregs in tolerant kidney transplant recipients. The assay was immunoSEQ multiplex PCR, and TCRdb's table has in-frame clones only and misses some. The sample contains fewer than 80,000 clones, under 98% of which appear only once. The sequencing here drew on CD4+ T cells from blood, taken before the transplant. All receptors come from a human donor who received a combined kidney and bone marrow transplant.

This chain joins TRBV27 and TRBJ2-5; a possible D gene is TRBD1 (6 bases). The germline V and J ends were trimmed by 7 bases and 5 bases, with 17 bases remaining between them. The CDR3 is made up of 14 amino acids. Germline V gene data show CDR1 as MNHEY and CDR2 as SMNVEV (reference sequence). The CDR3 region is CASIPGHPRETQYF. The CDR3 coding sequence is TGTGCCAGCATCCCGGGACACCCCCGGGAGACCCAGTACTTC.

The count of this clone is one. The rearrangement uses TRBV5-1 and TRBJ2-2; TRBD1 matches 8 bases. V shed 2 bases, J shed 4 bases, and the junction held 7 bases outside the gene matches. Germline values: CDR1 SGHRS, CDR2 YFSETQ. The CDR3 contains 16 residues. This chain's CDR3 is CASSLGQGQVTGELFF. The CDR3 DNA reads TGCGCCAGCAGCTTAGGACAGGGACAAGTCACCGGGGAGCTGTTTTTT.

CDR3 bases: TGTGCCAGCACCGAAAGAGGGCTTAGCACAGATACGCAGTATTTT. Protein sequence: CASTERGLSTDTQYF. This chain joins TRBV7-3 and TRBJ2-3; D is possibly TRBD2 (5 bases). This CDR3 has 15 amino acids. Trimming stripped 7 bases from V and 0 bases from J, with 14 bases between. Looked up from germline, CDR1 is SGHTA and CDR2 is FQGTGA.

The V and J genes are TRBV30 and TRBJ1-6, with D tentatively TRBD1 (6 bases). There are 14 residues in the CDR3. The germline V gene has CDR1 GTSNPN and CDR2 SVGIG (reference sequence). V lost 3 bases and J lost 9, with 15 bases in between. CDR3 loop: CAWRKGRGGSPLHF. Here the CDR3 DNA reads TGTGCCTGGAGGAAGGGCAGGGGCGGTTCACCCCTCCACTTT.

The V call is TRBV7-2, the J call TRBJ2-7; weak D call: TRBD2 (5 bases). With 2 bases removed from V and 0 bases from J, the gap between germline ends came to 14 bases. CDR3 length equals 16 residues. Per the germline V gene, CDR1 is SGHTA and CDR2 is FQGNSA. CDR3 bases: TGTGCCAGCAGCTTACCGCGACGGGGTCCCTCCTACGAGCAGTACTTC. Amino acid sequence: CASSLPRRGPSYEQYF.

This clone was found once. This chain uses TRBV7-2 with TRBJ1-3; 7 bases align to TRBD1. The ends lost 4 bases at V and 6 bases at J; junction bases unmatched: 9. The CDR3 runs to 15 residues. The germline gives CDR1 SGHTA, CDR2 FQGNSA. CDR3 amino acids: CASSSRQGLINTIYF. In DNA form, the CDR3 reads TGTGCCAGCAGCTCCAGACAGGGTCTTATAAACACCATATATTTT.